This entry features one T cell receptor (beta chain) sequence. This entry is derived from a study of blood T cell repertoires in COVID-19. Across the study: Donors in the United States, Italy and Spain gave samples during acute or convalescent COVID-19.

Methods used by the authors: Reference gene primer amplification yielded estimated nucleated cell counts. Repertoires were generated with immunoSEQ multiplex PCR, while TCRdb's copy carries only in-frame clones and drops some. The DNA was the basis for D and trimming; V, J and clone size are from that table. The table records 9,500 to 15,000 clones, 82% of them present only once. Germline V gene data show CDR1 as SGHVS and CDR2 as FQNEAQ. Trimming removed 5 bases at V and 1 base at J, with 17 bases between. The CDR3 sequence is 16 residues long. The material sequenced was peripheral blood. The sequence came from a woman aged 60 to 75 with acute or convalescent COVID-19. J is TRBJ1-2 and V is TRBV7-8; tentative D call: TRBD1 (5 bases). The CDR3 here is CASSATRTSFNYGYTF. CDR3 in DNA: TGTGCCAGCAGCGCTACTCGGACATCCTTTAACTATGGCTACACCTTC.